A single sample is the source of the 11 T cell receptor beta chains below, sequenced in a study of blood T cells in healthy people across ages. With a J-beta primer mix and a sample-barcoded 5' primer, a second PCR ran about 7 to 12 cycles. TCRdb reprocessed the 5' RACE reads via MiXCR and lists one record per CDR3 protein. The sample consists of 1.5 million or so distinct CDR3 sequences, approximately 38% of them appearing once. What was sequenced was blood. The receptors shown here come from a woman between 18 and 29 years old in good health.

This clonotype showed up just a few times. The genes are TRBV20-1 and TRBJ2-5; 11 bases line up with TRBD2. Looked up from germline, CDR1 is DFQATT and CDR2 is SNEGSKA (reference sequence). Germline trimming cut 4 bases from V and 2 bases from J; bases unmatched to any gene: 9. The CDR3 has 16 amino acids. As DNA, the CDR3 is TGCAGTGCTAACCTAGCGGGGGGTTCTGGACAAGAGACCCAGTACTTC. The encoded protein is CSANLAGGSGQETQYF.

The CDR3 DNA sequence: TGTGCCAGCAGTTCCCAAGGGACAAATGAGCAGTTCTTC. Translation: CASSSQGTNEQFF. This chain uses TRBV27 with TRBJ2-1; D is perhaps TRBD1 (6 bases). Germline values: CDR1 MNHEY, CDR2 SMNVEV (reference sequence). The CDR3 is made up of 13 amino acids. The germline V and J ends were trimmed by 4 bases and 7 bases, with 11 bases remaining between them.

This clonotype turned up a few times. This chain connects TRBV6-6 to TRBJ2-1, with 9 bases identical to TRBD2. This CDR3 spans 16 amino acids. Germline CDR1 MNHNY, CDR2 SVGAGI (reference sequence). With V trimmed by 8 bases and J by 5 bases, 13 bases remained unmatched. The CDR3 region is CASYGPTSGPHNEQFF. The CDR3 nucleotides read TGTGCCAGCTATGGCCCTACTAGCGGGCCCCACAATGAGCAGTTCTTC.

The V call is TRBV20-1, the J call TRBJ2-7; D gene unclear. Germline CDR1 DFQATT, CDR2 SNEGSKA (reference sequence). Trimming removed 2 bases at V and 1 base at J, with 18 bases between. The CDR3 sequence is 16 residues long. CDR3 DNA sequence: TGCAGTGCTAGAACCCTCCTGGGCAGCTTATCCTACGAGCAGTACTTC. Translation gives CSARTLLGSLSYEQYF.

This clonotype has a single count. The chain links TRBV11-2 to TRBJ2-1; D perhaps matches TRBD1 (5 bases). V was shortened by 1 base and J by 11 bases, with 12 bases between the two germline ends. CDR3 length equals 13 residues. CDR1 SGHAT and CDR2 FQNNGV come from the germline V gene. CDR3 in amino acids: CASSLVSRGQQFF. In DNA, the CDR3 is TGTGCCAGCAGCTTAGTTTCTAGGGGCCAGCAGTTCTTC.

There are a few counts of this clonotype. The chain links TRBV5-1 to TRBJ2-7; D not resolved. V dropped 0 bases and J dropped 4 bases, with 8 bases sitting between them. This CDR3 is built from 13 residues. Germline values: CDR1 SGHRS, CDR2 YFSETQ. CDR3 nucleotide sequence: TGCGCCAGCAGCTTGGGGCCCATGTACGAGCAGTACTTC. It codes for CASSLGPMYEQYF.

The V call is TRBV12-5, the J call TRBJ2-3; TRBD2 agrees at 9 bases. J gave up 4 bases and V 0 bases, and 5 bases lay outside the gene matches. This CDR3 comprises 16 residues. CDR1 and CDR2 (germline): LGHNT, FRNRAP. In nucleotides, the CDR3 is TGTGCTAGTGGTTTGGTGCTGGCGGGAGGGGCAGATACGCAGTATTTT. Protein sequence: CASGLVLAGGADTQYF.

This clonotype showed up just once. V is TRBV5-1 and J is TRBJ2-6; no firm D call. The germline CDR1 and CDR2 sequences are SGHRS and YFSETQ. The length of the CDR3 is 17 residues. Trimming took off 2 bases at V and 2 bases at J, with 14 bases between the two ends. CDR3 residues: CASSFGPLTPGANVLTF. CDR3 sequence (DNA): TGCGCCAGCAGCTTCGGACCTCTTACACCTGGGGCCAACGTCCTGACTTTC.

The V call is TRBV27, the J call TRBJ2-3, with D possibly matching TRBD2 (5 bases). Germline V gene data show CDR1 as MNHEY and CDR2 as SMNVEV (reference sequence). Trimming removed 4 bases from V and 0 bases from J, with 17 bases in between. The length of the CDR3 is 17 residues. CDR3 amino acids: CASSSRANLASTDTQYF. As DNA, the CDR3 is TGTGCCAGCAGTTCCCGGGCGAATCTAGCTAGCACAGATACGCAGTATTTT.

V usage is TRBV3-1 and J usage is TRBJ1-1, with D hard to call. This CDR3 has 15 amino acids. The germline gives CDR1 LGHDT, CDR2 YNNKEL (reference sequence). The V gene lost 4 bases and the J gene lost 0 bases, with 12 bases spanning the gap. As DNA, the CDR3 is TGTGCCAGCAGCCCCATTCCGGCAGTGAACACTGAAGCTTTCTTT. Protein sequence: CASSPIPAVNTEAFF.

The chain carries TRBV5-1 and TRBJ2-1, with D possibly called TRBD1 or TRBD2 (6 bases each). The CDR3 runs 14 residues. Germline CDR1 is SGHRS and CDR2 is YFSETQ. Trimming left V 2 bases short and J 5 bases short, with 11 bases between. In DNA, the CDR3 is TGCGCCAGCAGCTTTAACGGGGGCCACAATGAGCAGTTCTTC. Translated, it gives CASSFNGGHNEQFF.